A single TCR beta chain is shown here with its context. What it recognizes is unknown. In the same sample, other DNA sequences code for this CDR3. The data belong to a study of beta chain features in type 1 diabetes. Study background: Age, gender, cell numbers and subset yield matched between patients and controls. Study findings and constraints: Comparison showed that naive, central memory and Treg TCRB repertoires appeared more similar among patients than among healthy donors. The study found moderately but significantly shorter TCRB CDR3s in all four CD4+ subsets of Type 1 diabetes patients.

The entirety of the isolated RNA underwent reverse transcription, so expressed TCRB transcripts were sequenced. The read count averaged around 3.6 million across naive, central memory and regulatory T cell samples. Generated by immunoSEQ multiplex PCR, the TCRdb table keeps only in-frame clones and is missing some. The sample holds 160,000 or so clones, around 9% seen once. V was shortened by 0 bases and J by 4 bases, with 7 bases between the two germline ends. CDR1 is SGHNT, CDR2 YYREEE, per germline (reference sequence). The CDR3 covers 14 residues. The TCR was taken from a woman in her thirties with type 1 diabetes. Material: central memory CD4+ T cells from blood. J is TRBJ1-4 and V is TRBV5-4; D gene uncertain. The CDR3 nucleotides are TGTGCCAGCAGCTTGGGAACAGATAATGAAAAACTGTTTTTT. Protein product: CASSLGTDNEKLFF. Together with reference TRBV5-4 and TRBJ1-4, the CDR3 gives the full variable domain: ETGVTQSPTHLIKTRGQQVTLRCSSQSGHNTVSWYQQALGQGPQFIFQYYREEENGRGNFPPRFSGLQFPNYSSELNVNALELDDSALYLCASSLGTDNEKLFFGSGTQLSVL.